The 18 T cell receptor beta chains in this list originate from one sample, sequenced in a study of T cell clonality in common variable immunodeficiency. These receptors' antigens are unknown. Findings and limits, study-wide: Fewer deletions and N-nucleotide insertions were reportedly seen in common variable immunodeficiency TCR beta sequences.

The repertoire was sequenced with immunoSEQ multiplex PCR; TCRdb's copy has only in-frame clones and lacks some. Recorded here are around 24,000 clones, none singletons. The specimen was peripheral blood mononuclear cells. All receptors come from a human donor with common variable immunodeficiency.

As to this clone: The DNA ends 3 residues before the CDR3 does, and the rest of the CDR3 is filled in from the germline J gene. The V call is TRBV20-1, the J call TRBJ2-1; TRBD2 might be the D (5 bases). The CDR3 covers 13 residues. The V and J ends lost 0 bases and 6 bases respectively, with 9 bases between them. Germline CDR1 reads DFQATT; CDR2 reads SNEGSKA (reference sequence). CDR3 region: CSARDSSSNEQFF. The sequenced CDR3 bases are TGCAGTGCTAGAGATTCTAGCTCCAATGAG.

In this sample, this clone turned up many times. Read coverage stops 3 residues before the CDR3 terminus; the germline J gene supplies the remainder. V gene TRBV2 combines with J gene TRBJ1-2; D unclear. Trimming left V 11 bases short and J 2 bases short, with 21 bases between. The length of the CDR3 is 15 residues. Germline lookup yields CDR1 SNHLY and CDR2 FYNNEI. CDR3 bases read: TGTGCCGGAGTAGCACGACCGACCCCGAACTATGGC. Translation: CAGVARPTPNYG. The complete CDR3 sequence is CAGVARPTPNYGYTF.

This clone was counted ten times or more. The read falls 3 residues short of the CDR3 end, and the missing part is taken from the germline J gene. This chain links TRBV19 with TRBJ1-4; D is unclear. Trimming cost V 3 bases and J 7 bases, with 12 bases left between them. From germline, CDR1 is LNHDA and CDR2 SQIVND (reference sequence). The CDR3 is made up of 14 amino acids. The CDR3 reads CASSIQPGGEKLFF. The CDR3 bases that were read are TGTGCCAGTAGTATTCAACCCGGTGGTGAAAAA.

Comments on this clone: The CDR3 is cut off 3 residues early in the read; its end comes from the germline J gene. V usage is TRBV2 and J usage is TRBJ1-1; no clear D gene. The CDR3 covers 13 residues. CDR1 and CDR2 from the germline V gene are SNHLY and FYNNEI. The V and J ends lost 6 bases and 3 bases respectively, with 11 bases between them. The CDR3 loop reads CASRTVGDTEAFF. The covered CDR3 bases are TGTGCCAGCAGGACCGTCGGGGACACTGAA.

Turning to this clone: The missing CDR3 end, 3 residues past where the read stops, is filled in from the germline J gene. The chain recombines TRBV20-1 with TRBJ2-7, with 8 positions matching TRBD1. Per germline, CDR1 DFQATT and CDR2 SNEGSKA (reference sequence). With 3 bases clipped from V and 5 bases from J, the junction kept 12 bases outside the gene matches. The CDR3 totals 15 residues. The covered CDR3 bases are TGCAGTGCTAGTGACCCTGGACAGGGTAGGGACGAG. Protein: CSASDPGQGRDE. The entire CDR3 protein reads CSASDPGQGRDEQYF.

This clone was counted only a few times. The observed sequence ends 3 residues before the CDR3 terminus, with the missing tail filled in from the germline J gene. The rearrangement links TRBV7-8 to TRBJ2-5; no firm D call. In germline, CDR1 is SGHVS, CDR2 FQNEAQ. The CDR3 is 12 amino acids. V lost 2 bases to trimming and J lost 4 bases, with 5 bases between them. CDR3 region: CASSLLRETQYF. Partial CDR3 DNA: TGTGCCAGCAGCTTACTCCGAGAGACC.

CDR3 residues: CASSPIPSGRANTQYF. The sequenced part of the CDR3 DNA is TGTGCCAGCTCACCCATTCCTAGCGGGAGGGCCAATACG. V and J are TRBV18 and TRBJ2-3; TRBD2 aligns across 12 bases. Read data end 3 residues before the CDR3 end; the end is taken from the germline J gene. After removal of 3 bases from V and 7 bases from J, the junction contained 8 bases not matched to a gene. CDR1 is KGHSH and CDR2 is LQKENI in the germline V gene. The CDR3 sequence is 16 residues long.

This clone was recorded at least ten times. From the germline J gene comes the end of the CDR3, since the read stops 3 residues before it. The chain has TRBV5-1 and TRBJ2-6; 8 bases are a match to TRBD1. Losses at the gene ends were 7 bases for V and 1 base for J; bases not matched to a gene: 10. Germline V lookup: CDR1 SGHRS, CDR2 YFSETQ. The CDR3 covers 17 residues. CDR3 residues: CASHKGQATSGANVLTF. CDR3 bases read: TGCGCCAGCCATAAGGGACAGGCGACTTCTGGGGCCAACGTC.

This clone was counted only a few times. The sequence runs out 3 residues before the end of the CDR3; the remainder is reconstructed from the germline J gene. The rearrangement joins TRBV2 to TRBJ2-1; 15 bases match TRBD2. CDR1 and CDR2 from the germline V gene are SNHLY and FYNNEI. Germline trimming cut 5 bases from V and 0 bases from J; bases unmatched to any gene: 8. The CDR3 sequence is 19 residues long. CDR3 loop: CASSLTGTSGRSSYNEQFF. The DNA read from the CDR3 is TGTGCCAGCAGTCTGACCGGGACTAGCGGGAGGAGCTCCTACAATGAG.

As concerns this clone: The read finishes 3 residues shy of the CDR3 end, and the germline J gene is used to complete it. The gene calls are TRBV19 and TRBJ1-2; 9 positions agree with TRBD1. The CDR3 totals 14 residues. CDR1 and CDR2 (germline): LNHDA, SQIVND (reference sequence). V gave up 3 bases and J gave up 4 bases; unmatched junction bases: 3. CDR3 region: CASSMWTGAYGYTF. The DNA read from the CDR3 is TGTGCCAGTAGTATGTGGACAGGGGCCTATGGC.

This clone was seen many times. With the read ending 3 residues before the CDR3 end, the germline J gene is used to fill in that end. The chain recombines TRBV2 with TRBJ2-1, with D possibly TRBD2 on 6 matching bases. Germline loops: CDR1 SNHLY, CDR2 FYNNEI. The V end was cut by 5 bases, the J end by 6 bases, with 8 bases between. The CDR3 extends over 12 amino acids. The CDR3 is CASSPSVNEQFF. CDR3 bases read: TGTGCCAGCAGTCCTAGCGTCAATGAG.

This clone was recorded at least ten times. The read falls 3 residues short of the CDR3 end, and the missing part is taken from the germline J gene. This chain connects TRBV29-1 to TRBJ2-2, with 10 bases matching TRBD2. The V gene's germline CDR1 is SQVTM and CDR2 ANQGSEA. The CDR3 spans 16 residues. V dropped 7 bases and J dropped 5; count of bases not matched to a gene: 13. Partial CDR3 DNA: TGCAGCGGGGGGGGGATAGCGGGAGGTCAGACCGGGGAG. Its translation is CSGGGIAGGQTGE. The complete CDR3 protein is CSGGGIAGGQTGELFF.

This clone occurred a few times. The read ends 3 residues early relative to the CDR3; the germline J gene fills the gap. This sequence joins TRBV20-1 and TRBJ2-3; 10 nucleotides match TRBD2. Germline V CDR1 and CDR2: DFQATT, SNEGSKA (reference sequence). The V segment lost 1 base and the J segment 4 bases; nucleotides outside the gene matches: 8. This CDR3 contains 16 residues. The part of the CDR3 DNA that was read is TGCAGTGCTAGAGCCCCCCTAGCGGGAGATCCAGATACG. This sequence encodes CSARAPLAGDPDT. The CDR3 in full is CSARAPLAGDPDTQYF.

CDR3 bases read: TGTGCCAGCAGAACGGGGGGAGGGGCTCAGCCC. Protein: CASRTGGGAQP. The CDR3, in full, reads CASRTGGGAQPQHF. V gene TRBV6-2 or TRBV6-3 combines with J gene TRBJ1-5; maybe TRBD1 (5 bases). The read comes to an end 3 residues before the CDR3 does, leaving the germline J gene to fill in the end. CDR3 length: 14 residues. Germline assignment: CDR1 MNHEY and CDR2 SVGEGT. The V gene lost 6 bases and the J gene lost 6 bases, with 15 bases spanning the gap.

This clone was counted only a few times. The observed sequence ends 3 residues before the CDR3 terminus, with the missing tail filled in from the germline J gene. This chain uses TRBV18 with TRBJ1-6; 7 positions match TRBD1. V dropped 2 bases and J dropped 3; count of bases not matched to a gene: 4. The germline CDR1 and CDR2 sequences are KGHSH and LQKENI. The CDR3 has 16 amino acids. Incomplete CDR3 DNA: TGTGCCAGCTCACCAGGGGACAGAAACTATAATTCACCC. This sequence encodes CASSPGDRNYNSP. The CDR3, in full, reads CASSPGDRNYNSPLHF.

This clone came up a few times. The sequence runs out 3 residues before the end of the CDR3; the remainder is reconstructed from the germline J gene. V is TRBV10-2 and J is TRBJ1-1; 8 positions agree with TRBD1. Per germline, CDR1 WSHSY and CDR2 SAAADI. The CDR3 sequence is 11 residues long. Partial CDR3 DNA: TGCGCCAGCAGTTGGACAGGGGAA. Translation gives CASSWTGE. The CDR3 in its entirety is CASSWTGEAFF.

This clone was seen more than once but under ten times. The observed sequence ends 3 residues before the CDR3 terminus, with the missing tail filled in from the germline J gene. The chain recombines TRBV7-9 with TRBJ1-2, with no clear D. This CDR3 comprises 14 residues. Germline V CDR1 and CDR2: SEHNR, FQNEAQ (reference sequence). Trimming left V 5 bases short and J 4 bases short, with 14 bases between. The CDR3 here is CASSQARGIYGYTF. The CDR3 DNA, read in part, is TGTGCCAGCAGCCAGGCGCGGGGAATCTATGGC. Using reference TRBV7-9 and TRBJ1-2 for the parts outside the CDR3, the full variable domain is DTGVSQNPRHKITKRGQNVTFRCDPISEHNRLYWYRQTLGQGPEFLTYFQNEAQLEKSRLLSDRFSAERPKGSFSTLEIQRTEQGDSAMYLCASSQARGIYGYTFGSGTRLTVV.

Remarks on this clone: The sequenced fragment ends 3 residues before the CDR3 boundary, so the rest is inferred from the germline J gene. The V and J genes are TRBV30 and TRBJ2-3; 12 bases agree with TRBD2. The junction had 6 bases not matched to a gene; V was cut back by 5 bases and J by 6 bases. Looked up from germline, CDR1 is GTSNPN and CDR2 is SVGIG (reference sequence). The CDR3 spans 14 residues. This chain's CDR3 is CAWGLAGYKDTQYF. Partial CDR3 DNA: TGTGCCTGGGGACTAGCGGGGTATAAGGATACG.